These 27 T cell receptor beta chains share one sample of origin, sequenced in a study of metastatic and nonmetastatic thyroid tumors (dated by TCRdb to 2019 to 2021). None of the patients had been given any treatment before thyroid surgery. To prepare the library, PCR was applied. This sample was sequenced with an Illumina HiSeq 4000. TCRdb applied fastp at Q25 and MiXCR to the public reads, then kept only in-frame beta chains. This sample comprises more than 20,000 clones, roughly 12% of them detected only once. The ten largest account for around a quarter of the sample. The sample was blood. These receptors originate from a female donor with papillary thyroid cancer or a benign thyroid nodule (not recorded which). Some clones in this sample may be carry-over from other donors' samples.

This clone has a single count. A much larger clonotype is one base distant, so this may be a read error. This sequence joins TRBV9 and TRBJ2-5, with no clear D. The CDR3 is 14 residues long. Looked up from germline, CDR1 is SGDLS and CDR2 is YYNGEE. DNA of the CDR3: TGTTCCAGCAGCGTAGTCGGGTTCGGAGAGACCCAGTACTTC. Residues: CSSSVVGFGETQYF.

Ten or more counts support this clone. V gene TRBV5-6 combines with J gene TRBJ1-2; D remains unclear. Germline CDR1 reads SGHDT; CDR2 reads YYEEEE. With 1 base removed from V and 5 bases from J, the gap between germline ends came to 12 bases. The CDR3 runs to 14 residues. CDR3 protein: CASSLSGSTYGYTF. The CDR3 nucleotides read TGTGCCAGCAGCTTGTCGGGATCTACTTATGGCTACACCTTC.

This clone was counted ten times or more. The gene calls are TRBV27 and TRBJ2-7; D not certain. Germline-derived CDR1 and CDR2 are MNHEY and SMNVEV (reference sequence). The V gene lost 2 bases and the J gene lost 0 bases, with 5 bases spanning the gap. CDR3 size: 13 residues. The chain's CDR3 is CASSLDISYEQYF. Here the CDR3 DNA reads TGTGCCAGCAGTTTAGACATCTCCTACGAGCAGTACTTC.

This clone is medium-sized within its sample. V and J are TRBV6-1 and TRBJ1-1; perhaps TRBD1 as D (5 bases). This CDR3 has 15 amino acids. Trimming took off 7 bases at V and 0 bases at J, with 15 bases between the two ends. CDR1 and CDR2 from the germline V gene are MNHNS and SASEGT. The CDR3 reads CASTIYGGLNTEAFF. The CDR3 nucleotides are TGTGCCAGCACAATCTACGGGGGATTGAACACTGAAGCTTTCTTT.

The rearrangement joins TRBV20-1 to TRBJ2-3; unclear D gene. Deletions cut 3 bases from V and 1 base from J, with 8 bases between. CDR3 size: 13 residues. Germline CDR1 is DFQATT and CDR2 is SNEGSKA (reference sequence). CDR3 residues: CSASGQRTDTQYF. CDR3 nucleotide sequence: TGCAGTGCTAGCGGGCAGCGCACAGATACGCAGTATTTT.

This clone has a count of ten or more. The genes are TRBV12-3 or TRBV12-4 and TRBJ1-1; TRBD1 is a possible D gene (5 bases). The CDR3 has 14 amino acids. Trimming shortened V by 6 bases and J by 1 base, and 12 bases separated the two germline ends. The CDR3 reads CASRYTTGNTEAFF. CDR3 coding DNA: TGTGCCAGCAGGTACACTACAGGGAACACTGAAGCTTTCTTT.

This clone was seen at least ten times. The CDR3 DNA follows: TGTGCCAGCAGCTTGCGGACAGCTGGAAACACCATATATTTT. Translation: CASSLRTAGNTIYF. This chain connects TRBV5-6 to TRBJ1-3, with TRBD1 as a possible D gene (6 bases). The CDR3 runs to 14 residues. V was shortened by 1 base and J by 2 bases, with 7 bases between the two germline ends. Germline V lookup: CDR1 SGHDT, CDR2 YYEEEE.

In its sample, this clone was seen many times. The chain uses TRBV7-2 and TRBJ1-2; D may be TRBD1 (5 bases). This CDR3 region has 15 residues. V was pared by 2 bases and J by 4 bases, with 14 bases between. CDR1 SGHTA and CDR2 FQGNSA come from the germline V gene. The CDR3 is CASSLQLTDFYGYTF. The DNA for the CDR3 is TGTGCCAGCAGCTTACAACTGACAGACTTCTATGGCTACACCTTC.

The sample holds many counts of this clone. This chain joins TRBV2 and TRBJ1-1; no definite D call. CDR1 and CDR2 from the germline V gene are SNHLY and FYNNEI. The CDR3 has 13 amino acids. V was shortened by 6 bases and J by 6 bases, with 14 bases between the two germline ends. The CDR3 coding sequence is TGTGCCAGCAGCAAGGCCCGGTCGGCTGAAGCTTTCTTT. Protein: CASSKARSAEAFF.

As for this clone: With a much larger clone just one base away, this may be a read error. The chain couples TRBV19 to TRBJ1-1; 8 nucleotides align to TRBD1. With 4 bases clipped from V and 4 bases from J, the junction kept 20 bases outside the gene matches. This CDR3 contains 19 residues. CDR1 is LNHDA and CDR2 is SQIVND in the germline V gene (reference sequence). CDR3 residues: CASSTPGKRRGLWSTEAFF. The CDR3, as DNA: TGTGCCAGTAGTACCCCAGGAAAGCGCAGGGGGCTTTGGAGCACTGAAGCTTTCTTT.

This clone was observed many times. The chain employs TRBV6-4 and TRBJ2-1; tentatively, D is TRBD1 or TRBD2 (5 bases each). The germline CDR1 and CDR2 sequences are MRHNA and SNTAGT. CDR3 length: 15 residues. The germline V and J ends were trimmed by 3 bases and 4 bases, with 13 bases remaining between them. CDR3 DNA sequence: TGTGCCAGCAGTGAAACGGGACCGGGTTACAATGAGCAGTTCTTC. Its translation is CASSETGPGYNEQFF.

The CDR3, as DNA: TGCAGTGCTAGAGTTCCCTGGCGGGAGAACACCTTGGAGCTGTTTTTT. It is translated as CSARVPWRENTLELFF. The V gene is TRBV20-1, the J gene TRBJ2-2; 7 bases align to TRBD2. V gave up 1 base and J gave up 10 bases; unmatched junction bases: 15. Germline V gene lookup returns CDR1 DFQATT and CDR2 SNEGSKA (reference sequence). The length of the CDR3 is 16 residues.

As regards this clone: One base away lies a much larger clone, so this may be a sequencing read error. The chain employs TRBV19 and TRBJ1-5; tentative D call: TRBD1 (6 bases). Germline assignment: CDR1 LNHDA and CDR2 SQIVND (reference sequence). The CDR3 sequence is 16 residues long. The CDR3, as DNA: TGTGTCAGTAGTATACAGGGAGGAGCTAGCAATCAGCCCCAGCATTTT. Amino acid sequence: CVSSIQGGASNQPQHF.

At least ten counts were recorded for this clone. The sample carries other DNA sequences with the same CDR3. The chain links TRBV5-1 to TRBJ1-2, with TRBD1 matching over 11 bases. V lost 0 bases and J lost 12; bases outside the gene matches: 4. The germline gives CDR1 SGHRS, CDR2 YFSETQ. CDR3 length: 13 residues. The CDR3 reads CASSLDGTGGNTF. The CDR3 DNA sequence: TGCGCCAGCAGCTTGGATGGGACAGGGGGTAACACCTTC. The variable domain in full, with the rest retrieved from reference TRBV5-1 and TRBJ1-2, is KAGVTQTPRYLIKTRGQQVTLSCSPISGHRSVSWYQQTPGQGLQFLFEYFSETQRNKGNFPGRFSGRQFSNSRSEMNVSTLELGDSALYLCASSLDGTGGNTFGSGTRLTVV.

This clone has a count of ten or more. The rearrangement joins TRBV19 to TRBJ2-1; 7 bases align to TRBD1. Trimming took 5 bases from V and 10 from J; bases not matched to a gene: 11. CDR3 length: 14 residues. From germline, CDR1 is LNHDA and CDR2 SQIVND (reference sequence). For the CDR3, the DNA is TGTGCCAGTAGTGGAACGACAGGGCCCGGAGAGCAGTTCTTC. Its translation: CASSGTTGPGEQFF.

V usage is TRBV6-1 and J usage is TRBJ2-1, with 7 bases that match TRBD2. V lost 5 bases and J lost 10; bases outside the gene matches: 14. Germline assignment: CDR1 MNHNS and CDR2 SASEGT. The CDR3 runs to 15 residues. The CDR3, as DNA: TGTGCCAGCAGTAATGCCTGGGAGGGCGAGGGCGAGCAGTTCTTC. Protein: CASSNAWEGEGEQFF.

In its sample, this clone was seen many times. The V gene is TRBV7-9, the J gene TRBJ2-2; 10 bases fit TRBD2. The CDR3 totals 16 residues. J gave up 1 base and V 11 bases, and 10 bases lay outside the gene matches. Germline-derived CDR1 and CDR2 are SEHNR and FQNEAQ (reference sequence). In DNA form, the CDR3 reads TGTGCCTCGGAGGAGCGGGAGGGCCTGAACACCGGGGAGCTGTTTTTT. Translation: CASEEREGLNTGELFF.

This clone was counted many times. J is TRBJ2-7 and V is TRBV7-2; 11 nucleotides line up with TRBD1. The CDR3 extends over 16 amino acids. V dropped 6 bases and J dropped 0; count of bases not matched to a gene: 7. Germline V CDR1 and CDR2: SGHTA, FQGNSA. The CDR3 loop reads CASSPGQGGSSYEQYF. CDR3 DNA: TGTGCCAGCAGTCCGGGACAGGGGGGGAGCTCCTACGAGCAGTACTTC.

The CDR3 bases are TGTGCCAGCAGCCGGAGTCGGGTCAACTACAATGAGCAGTTCTTC. Translating it yields CASSRSRVNYNEQFF. This chain links TRBV11-2 with TRBJ2-1; no clear D. From germline, CDR1 is SGHAT and CDR2 FQNNGV. CDR3 length equals 15 residues. V was pared by 5 bases and J by 3 bases, with 14 bases between.

At least ten counts were recorded for this clone. The gene calls are TRBV18 and TRBJ1-1; no firm D call. Germline CDR1 KGHSH, CDR2 LQKENI. This CDR3 contains 14 residues. V shed 1 base and J shed 1 base, with 7 bases lying between them. DNA for the CDR3: TGTGCCAGCTCACCACAACAGCAGAACACTGAAGCTTTCTTT. Its translation is CASSPQQQNTEAFF. The complete variable domain, with remaining parts taken from reference TRBV18 and TRBJ1-1, reads NAGVMQNPRHLVRRRGQEARLRCSPMKGHSHVYWYRQLPEEGLKFMVYLQKENIIDESGMPKERFSAEFPKEGPSILRIQQVVRGDSAAYFCASSPQQQNTEAFFGQGTRLTVV.

This clone was detected many times. The chain uses TRBV5-5 and TRBJ2-5, with D perhaps matching TRBD1 or TRBD2 (6 bases each). Germline V gene lookup returns CDR1 SGHKS and CDR2 YYEKEE (reference sequence). The CDR3 spans 15 residues. Trimming cost V 1 base and J 4 bases, with 14 bases left between them. As DNA, the CDR3 is TGTGCCAGCAGCTTGAGACTCAAGGGGGGAGAGACCCAGTACTTC. This codes for CASSLRLKGGETQYF. Combining the CDR3 with reference TRBV5-5 and TRBJ2-5 gives the whole variable domain DAGVTQSPTHLIKTRGQQVTLRCSPISGHKSVSWYQQVLGQGPQFIFQYYEKEERGRGNFPDRFSARQFPNYSSELNVNALLLGDSALYLCASSLRLKGGETQYFGPGTRLLVL.

As regards this clone: Distinct nucleotide sequences in the sample also encode this CDR3. This chain connects TRBV7-2 to TRBJ1-3; tentatively, D is TRBD1 (5 bases). This CDR3 spans 17 amino acids. Germline V lookup: CDR1 SGHTA, CDR2 FQGNSA. V was clipped by 6 bases and J by 0 bases, with 18 bases between them. This CDR3 is CASSLAHGAPSGNTIYF. CDR3 sequence (DNA): TGTGCCAGCAGTCTAGCCCACGGGGCCCCCTCTGGAAACACCATATATTTT.

This clone was seen a handful of times. The chain carries TRBV7-3 and TRBJ2-5, with TRBD2 as a possible D gene (6 bases). From germline, CDR1 is SGHTA and CDR2 FQGTGA. The CDR3 has 13 amino acids. V shed 4 bases and J shed 9 bases, with 15 bases lying between them. The CDR3: CASSSGTPRAQYF. For the CDR3, the DNA is TGTGCCAGCAGCTCCGGGACTCCCCGGGCCCAGTACTTC.

The V and J genes are TRBV24-1 and TRBJ2-2; D unresolved. The ends were cut back, 1 base at V and 3 bases at J, with 5 bases in the middle. Germline CDR1 is KGHDR and CDR2 is SFDVKD. The CDR3 has 14 amino acids. This CDR3 reads CATSDLSYTGELFF. CDR3 in DNA: TGTGCCACCAGTGATTTATCCTACACCGGGGAGCTGTTTTTT.

By sample fraction, this clone is medium-sized. This chain joins TRBV6-1 and TRBJ2-7; the D gene is possibly TRBD1 (6 bases). Trimming took 5 bases from V and 6 from J, leaving 11 bases between them. The CDR3 has 12 amino acids. CDR1 is MNHNS and CDR2 is SASEGT in the germline V gene. As DNA, the CDR3 is TGTGCCAGCAGTCCACAGGGTGGCGAGCAGTACTTC. This encodes CASSPQGGEQYF.

This chain joins TRBV12-3 or TRBV12-4 and TRBJ2-1, with a possible D match to TRBD2 (5 bases). V was cut by 4 bases and J by 1 base, with 11 bases left in between. This CDR3 has 15 residues. The CDR3 DNA sequence: TGTGCCAGCAGTTGGGCGGGCCGATCCTACAATGAGCAGTTCTTC. It specifies CASSWAGRSYNEQFF.

In this sample, this clone turned up many times. The V gene is TRBV11-1, the J gene TRBJ2-7; D remains ambiguous. The CDR3 is 16 amino acids. The germline V and J ends were trimmed by 1 base and 4 bases, with 17 bases remaining between them. From germline, CDR1 is SGHAT and CDR2 FQDESV (reference sequence). As DNA, the CDR3 is TGTGCCAGCAGCTTAGGTCCAGGAAGTCTCCCGTACGAGCAGTACTTC. This encodes CASSLGPGSLPYEQYF.